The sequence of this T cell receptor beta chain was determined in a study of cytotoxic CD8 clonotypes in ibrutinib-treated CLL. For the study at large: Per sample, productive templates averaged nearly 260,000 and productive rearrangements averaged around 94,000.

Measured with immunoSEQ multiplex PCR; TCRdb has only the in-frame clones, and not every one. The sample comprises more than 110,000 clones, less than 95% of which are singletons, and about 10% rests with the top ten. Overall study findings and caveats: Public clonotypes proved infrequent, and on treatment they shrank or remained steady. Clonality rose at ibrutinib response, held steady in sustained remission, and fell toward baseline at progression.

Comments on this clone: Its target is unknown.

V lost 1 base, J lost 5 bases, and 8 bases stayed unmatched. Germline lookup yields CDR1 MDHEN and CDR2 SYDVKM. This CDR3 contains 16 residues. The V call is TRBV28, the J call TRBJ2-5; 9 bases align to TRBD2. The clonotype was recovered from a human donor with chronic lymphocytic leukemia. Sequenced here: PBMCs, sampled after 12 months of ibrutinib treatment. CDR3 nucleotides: TGTGCCAGCAGTTTATCGTCGCGGGAGGGCCGCGAGACCCAGTACTTC. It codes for CASSLSSREGRETQYF.